This TCR beta chain was retrieved from a study of cytomegalovirus exposure and HLA in healthy donors. Study summary: Earlier work reported about 110 million unique TCR beta sequences from about 190 million T cells.

The PCR employed 60 Vbeta primers together with 13 Jbeta primers. Assay: immunoSEQ multiplex PCR; the TCRdb copy retains only in-frame clones and omits some. There are about 51,000 clones in the sample, with approximately 26% held by the top ten. This clone is medium-sized by frequency. The length of the CDR3 is 15 residues. From germline, CDR1 is SEHNR and CDR2 FQNEAQ (reference sequence). V was cut by 3 bases and J by 0 bases, with 9 bases left in between. The sample taken for sequencing was PBMCs. The rearrangement joins TRBV7-9 to TRBJ1-3; TRBD1 is a possible D gene (6 bases). The origin of this receptor is a middle-aged man in good health and CMV-seropositive. CDR3 loop: CASSLTGLSGNTIYF. CDR3 sequence (DNA): TGTGCCAGCAGCTTGACAGGTCTCTCTGGAAACACCATATATTTT.